The source of this T cell receptor (beta chain) is a study of T cell repertoires in cytomegalovirus infection. Study-level findings and limits: Adding up the frequency of public TCR beta families identified people who carried CMV plus the relevant HLA. Dominating the ex vivo response were TCR beta clonotypes that were CMV-specific and HLA-C-restricted.

MiXCR was run by TCRdb on the reads, yielding one entry per CDR3 protein. The sample includes roughly 250,000 distinct CDR3 sequences, 20% to 25% seen only once; the top ten take about 20%. This clonotype was seen many times. The antigen is unknown. CDR3 length: 15 residues. The germline V gene has CDR1 SGHVS and CDR2 FNYEAQ. Trimming pared 5 bases from V and 6 bases from J, leaving 19 bases between. The rearrangement uses TRBV7-6 and TRBJ1-1; unclear D gene. Material for sequencing was CD8+ T cells from PBMCs. The TCR sequence derives from a human donor in good health (CMV status not recorded). Some clones in this sample may be carry-over from other donors' samples. CDR3 sequence: CASSPGPGDDAEAFF. Written as DNA, the CDR3 is TGTGCCAGCAGCCCCGGGCCCGGGGATGATGCTGAAGCTTTCTTT.